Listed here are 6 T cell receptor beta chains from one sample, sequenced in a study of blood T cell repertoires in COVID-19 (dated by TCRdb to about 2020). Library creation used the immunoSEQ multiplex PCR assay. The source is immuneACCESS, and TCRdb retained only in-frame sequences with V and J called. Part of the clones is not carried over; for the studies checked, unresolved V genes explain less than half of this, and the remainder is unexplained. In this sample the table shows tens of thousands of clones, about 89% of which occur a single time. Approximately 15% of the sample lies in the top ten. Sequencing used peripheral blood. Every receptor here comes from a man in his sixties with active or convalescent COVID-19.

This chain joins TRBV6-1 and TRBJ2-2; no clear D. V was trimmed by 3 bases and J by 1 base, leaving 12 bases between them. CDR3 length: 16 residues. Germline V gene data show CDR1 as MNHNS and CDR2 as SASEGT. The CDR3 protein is CASSESVVRNTGELFF. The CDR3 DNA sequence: TGTGCCAGCAGTGAGTCGGTAGTTCGGAACACCGGGGAGCTGTTTTTT.

The CDR3 DNA reads as TGTGCCAGCAGTTCCCTCCGCACAGATACGCAGTATTTT. Translating it yields CASSSLRTDTQYF. V and J are TRBV2 and TRBJ2-3; D not resolved. V gave up 5 bases and J gave up 1 base, with 7 bases separating them. The CDR3 runs to 13 residues. Germline CDR1 and CDR2: SNHLY and FYNNEI.

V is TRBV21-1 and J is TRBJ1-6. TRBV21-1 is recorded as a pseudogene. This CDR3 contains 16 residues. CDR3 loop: CASSKVGRHNNSPLHF. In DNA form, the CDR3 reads TGTGCCAGCAGCAAAGTGGGGAGGCACAATAATTCACCCCTCCACTTT.

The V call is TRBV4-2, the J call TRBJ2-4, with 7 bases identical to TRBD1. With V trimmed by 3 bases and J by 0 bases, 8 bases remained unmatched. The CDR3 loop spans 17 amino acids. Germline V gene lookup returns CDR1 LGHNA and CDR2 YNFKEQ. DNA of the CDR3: TGTGCCAGCAGCCAGTCTTCGGGACAGTTAGCCAAAAACATTCAGTACTTC. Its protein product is CASSQSSGQLAKNIQYF.

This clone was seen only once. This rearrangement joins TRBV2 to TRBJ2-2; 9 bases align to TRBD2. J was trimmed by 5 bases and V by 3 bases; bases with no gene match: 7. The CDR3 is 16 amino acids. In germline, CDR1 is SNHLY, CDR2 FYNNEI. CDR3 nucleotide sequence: TGTGCCAGCAGTGAGCGGACTAGCGCCAGGACCGGGGAGCTGTTTTTT. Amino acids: CASSERTSARTGELFF.

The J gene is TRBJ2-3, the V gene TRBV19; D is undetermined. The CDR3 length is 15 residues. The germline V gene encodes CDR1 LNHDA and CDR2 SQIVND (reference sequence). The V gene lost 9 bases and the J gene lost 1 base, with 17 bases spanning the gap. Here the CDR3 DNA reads TGTGCCAGCTCCTTCCTAGTGGTAGGCACAGATACGCAGTATTTT. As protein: CASSFLVVGTDTQYF. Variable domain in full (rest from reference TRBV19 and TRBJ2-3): DGGITQSPKYLFRKEGQNVTLSCEQNLNHDAMYWYRQDPGQGLRLIYYSQIVNDFQKGDIAEGYSVSREKKESFPLTVTSAQKNPTAFYLCASSFLVVGTDTQYFGPGTRLTVL.